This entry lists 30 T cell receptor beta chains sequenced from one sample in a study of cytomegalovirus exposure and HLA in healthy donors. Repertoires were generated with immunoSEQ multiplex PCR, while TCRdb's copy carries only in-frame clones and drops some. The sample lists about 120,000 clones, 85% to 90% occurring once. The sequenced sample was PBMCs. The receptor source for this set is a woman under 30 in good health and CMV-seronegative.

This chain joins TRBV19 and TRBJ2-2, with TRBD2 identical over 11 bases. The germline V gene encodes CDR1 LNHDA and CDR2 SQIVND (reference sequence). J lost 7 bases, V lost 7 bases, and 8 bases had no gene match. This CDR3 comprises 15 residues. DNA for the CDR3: TGTGCCAGTACAGTACTAGCGGGAGAACTCGGGGAGCTGTTTTTT. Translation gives CASTVLAGELGELFF.

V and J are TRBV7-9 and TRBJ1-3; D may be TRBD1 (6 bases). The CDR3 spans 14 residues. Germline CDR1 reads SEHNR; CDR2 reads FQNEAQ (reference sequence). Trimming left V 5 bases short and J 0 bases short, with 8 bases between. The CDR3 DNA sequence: TGTGCCAGCAGCCCGACAGGCTCTGGAAACACCATATATTTT. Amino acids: CASSPTGSGNTIYF.

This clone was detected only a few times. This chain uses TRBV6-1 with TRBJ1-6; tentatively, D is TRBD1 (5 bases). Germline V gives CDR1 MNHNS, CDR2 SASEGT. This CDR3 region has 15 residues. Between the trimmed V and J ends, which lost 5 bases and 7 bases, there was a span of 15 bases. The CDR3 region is CASSLEGSGNSPLHF. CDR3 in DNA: TGTGCCAGCAGTCTGGAGGGGAGCGGCAATTCACCCCTCCACTTT.

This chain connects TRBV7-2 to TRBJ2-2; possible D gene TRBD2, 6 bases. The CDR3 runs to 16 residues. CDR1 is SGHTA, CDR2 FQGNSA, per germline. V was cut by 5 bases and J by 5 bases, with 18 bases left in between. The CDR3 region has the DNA TGTGCCAGCAGCCAAAAGCGGCTAGCGCTAACCGGGGAGCTGTTTTTT. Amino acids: CASSQKRLALTGELFF.

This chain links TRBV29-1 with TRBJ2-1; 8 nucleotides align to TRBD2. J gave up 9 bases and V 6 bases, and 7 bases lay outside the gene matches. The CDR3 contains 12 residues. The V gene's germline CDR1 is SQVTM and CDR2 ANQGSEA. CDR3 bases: TGCAGCGTAAAGGCGGGGGGCAGTGAGCAGTTCTTC. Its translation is CSVKAGGSEQFF.

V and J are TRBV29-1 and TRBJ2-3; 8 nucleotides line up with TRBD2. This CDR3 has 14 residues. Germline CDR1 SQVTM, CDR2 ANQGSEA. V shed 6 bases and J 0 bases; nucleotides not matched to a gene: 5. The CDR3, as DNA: TGCAGCGTCGACCGGGGGGGAAGCACAGATACGCAGTATTTT. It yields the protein CSVDRGGSTDTQYF.

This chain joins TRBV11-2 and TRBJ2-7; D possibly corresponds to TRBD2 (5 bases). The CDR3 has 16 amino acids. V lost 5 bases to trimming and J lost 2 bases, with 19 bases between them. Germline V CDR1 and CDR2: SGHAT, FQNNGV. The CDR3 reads CASSPIVGRAPYEQYF. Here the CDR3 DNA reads TGTGCCAGCAGCCCCATAGTCGGGCGGGCCCCCTACGAGCAGTACTTC.

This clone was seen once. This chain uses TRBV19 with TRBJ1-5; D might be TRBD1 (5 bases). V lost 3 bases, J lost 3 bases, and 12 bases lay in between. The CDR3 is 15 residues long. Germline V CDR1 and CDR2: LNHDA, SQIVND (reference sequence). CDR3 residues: CASSILDSYNQPQHF. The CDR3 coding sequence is TGTGCCAGTAGTATCCTCGACAGCTACAATCAGCCCCAGCATTTT.

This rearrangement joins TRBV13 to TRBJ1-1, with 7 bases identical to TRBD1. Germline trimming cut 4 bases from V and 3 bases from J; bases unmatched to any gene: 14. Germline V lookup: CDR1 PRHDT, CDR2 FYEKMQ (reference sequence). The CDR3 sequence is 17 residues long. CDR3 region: CASSSPRRQGTDTEAFF. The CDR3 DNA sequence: TGTGCCAGCAGCTCCCCCCGGCGACAGGGAACGGACACTGAAGCTTTCTTT.

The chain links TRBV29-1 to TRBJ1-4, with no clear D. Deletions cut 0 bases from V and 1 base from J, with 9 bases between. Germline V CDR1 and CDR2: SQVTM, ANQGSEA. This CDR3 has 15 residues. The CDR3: CSVEEGVGTNEKLFF. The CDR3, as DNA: TGCAGCGTTGAAGAAGGAGTTGGAACTAATGAAAAACTGTTTTTT.

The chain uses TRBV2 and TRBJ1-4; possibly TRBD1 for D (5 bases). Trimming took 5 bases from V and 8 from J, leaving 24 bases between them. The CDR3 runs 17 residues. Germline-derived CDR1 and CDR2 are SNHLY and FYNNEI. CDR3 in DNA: TGTGCCAGCAGTCCCGCCCCAGGGAGAGGAGGGTTGGAAAAACTGTTTTTT. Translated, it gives CASSPAPGRGGLEKLFF.

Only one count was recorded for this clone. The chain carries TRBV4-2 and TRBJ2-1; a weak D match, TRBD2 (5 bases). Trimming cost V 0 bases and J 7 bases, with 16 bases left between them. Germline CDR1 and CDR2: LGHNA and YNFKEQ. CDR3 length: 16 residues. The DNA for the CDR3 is TGTGCCAGCAGCCAAGAGAGCGGTAGTCTCGTAAATGAGCAGTTCTTC. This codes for CASSQESGSLVNEQFF.

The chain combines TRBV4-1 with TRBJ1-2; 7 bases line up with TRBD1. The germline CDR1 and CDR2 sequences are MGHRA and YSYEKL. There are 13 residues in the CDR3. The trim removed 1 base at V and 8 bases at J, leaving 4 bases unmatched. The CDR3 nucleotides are TGCGCCAGCAGCCAAGGCACAGGGGACGGCTACACCTTC. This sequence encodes CASSQGTGDGYTF.

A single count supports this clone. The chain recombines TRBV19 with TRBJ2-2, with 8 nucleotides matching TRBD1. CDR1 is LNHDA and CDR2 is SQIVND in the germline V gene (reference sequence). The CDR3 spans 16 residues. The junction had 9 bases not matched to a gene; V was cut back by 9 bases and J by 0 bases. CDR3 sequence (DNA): TGTGCCAGCAACACAGGGGGTGTTGCGAACACCGGGGAGCTGTTTTTT. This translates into CASNTGGVANTGELFF.

The CDR3 DNA reads as TGCGCCAGCAGCTTGTGGAGGCCTGCTGGAGACCGGGAGCTGTTTTTT. This gives the protein CASSLWRPAGDRELFF. The chain is built from TRBV5-1 and TRBJ2-2, with D possibly being TRBD2 (5 bases). The CDR3 has 16 residues. Trimming left V 1 base short and J 9 bases short, with 19 bases between. Per germline, CDR1 SGHRS and CDR2 YFSETQ.

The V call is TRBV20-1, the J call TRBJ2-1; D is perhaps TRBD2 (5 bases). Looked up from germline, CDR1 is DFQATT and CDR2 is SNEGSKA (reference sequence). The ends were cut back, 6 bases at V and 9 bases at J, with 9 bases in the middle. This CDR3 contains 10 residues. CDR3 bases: TGCAGTGCCGCCGGGATTGAGCAGTTCTTC. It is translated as CSAAGIEQFF.

The CDR3 spells CASSLGTVKETQYF. The CDR3 nucleotides read TGTGCCAGCAGCCTCGGGACAGTTAAAGAGACCCAGTACTTC. The V gene is TRBV7-8, the J gene TRBJ2-5; 7 nucleotides align to TRBD1. Germline CDR1 SGHVS, CDR2 FQNEAQ. The CDR3 length is 14 residues. Germline trimming cut 5 bases from V and 3 bases from J; bases unmatched to any gene: 6.

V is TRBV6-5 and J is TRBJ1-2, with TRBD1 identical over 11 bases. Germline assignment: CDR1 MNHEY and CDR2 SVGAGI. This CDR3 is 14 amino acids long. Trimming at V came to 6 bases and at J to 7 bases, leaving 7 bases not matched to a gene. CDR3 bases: TGTGCCAGCAGCTACAGGGACAGGGGGGGTGGCTACACCTTC. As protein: CASSYRDRGGGYTF.

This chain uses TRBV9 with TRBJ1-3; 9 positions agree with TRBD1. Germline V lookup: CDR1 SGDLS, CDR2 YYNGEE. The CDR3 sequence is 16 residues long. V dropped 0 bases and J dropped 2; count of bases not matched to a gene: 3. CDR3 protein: CASSVGGQGAGNTIYF. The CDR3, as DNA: TGTGCCAGCAGCGTAGGGGGACAGGGAGCTGGAAACACCATATATTTT. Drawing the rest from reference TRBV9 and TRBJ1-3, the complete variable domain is DSGVTQTPKHLITATGQRVTLRCSPRSGDLSVYWYQQSLDQGLQFLIQYYNGEERAKGNILERFSAQQFPDLHSELNLSSLELGDSALYFCASSVGGQGAGNTIYFGEGSWLTVV.

The CDR3 DNA is TGTGCCTGGAGTGTACGGCTGGAGGGGATCCCTGAAGCTTTCTTT. It yields the protein CAWSVRLEGIPEAFF. This rearrangement joins TRBV30 to TRBJ1-1, with a possible D match to TRBD1 (5 bases). Germline assignment: CDR1 GTSNPN and CDR2 SVGIG (reference sequence). Trimming removed 0 bases at V and 6 bases at J, with 17 bases between. CDR3 length: 15 residues.

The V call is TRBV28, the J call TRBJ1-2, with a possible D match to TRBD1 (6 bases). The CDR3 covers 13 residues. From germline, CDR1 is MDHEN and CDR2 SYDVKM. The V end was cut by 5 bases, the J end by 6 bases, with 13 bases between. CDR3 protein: CASSQQGLDGYTF. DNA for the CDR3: TGTGCCAGCAGTCAACAGGGTTTAGATGGCTACACCTTC.

Written as DNA, the CDR3 is TGTGCCACTCATTTGACAGGGCAGGATGGCTACACCTTC. Protein: CATHLTGQDGYTF. This sequence joins TRBV25-1 and TRBJ1-2; 7 nucleotides line up with TRBD1. The CDR3 covers 13 residues. Germline CDR1 MGHDK, CDR2 SYGVNS. V was pared by 10 bases and J by 6 bases, with 11 bases of the junction left unmatched.

CDR3 region: CASSLSVGADEAFF. The CDR3 nucleotides read TGTGCCAGCAGCTTAAGTGTTGGGGCAGATGAAGCTTTCTTT. The chain combines TRBV7-9 with TRBJ1-1; D is perhaps TRBD1 (5 bases). Per the germline V gene, CDR1 is SEHNR and CDR2 is FQNEAQ (reference sequence). Trimming shortened V by 2 bases and J by 7 bases, and 14 bases separated the two germline ends. The CDR3 totals 14 residues.

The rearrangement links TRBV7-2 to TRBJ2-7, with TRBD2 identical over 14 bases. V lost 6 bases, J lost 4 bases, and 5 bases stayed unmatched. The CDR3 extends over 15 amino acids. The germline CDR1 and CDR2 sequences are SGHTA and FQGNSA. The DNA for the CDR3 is TGTGCCAGCAGTCCGGGACTAGCGGGAGAGTACGAGCAGTACTTC. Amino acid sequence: CASSPGLAGEYEQYF.

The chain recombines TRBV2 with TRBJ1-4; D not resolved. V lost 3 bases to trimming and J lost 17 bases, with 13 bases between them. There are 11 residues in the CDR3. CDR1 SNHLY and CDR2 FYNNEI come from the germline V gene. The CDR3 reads CASSEGGGSFF. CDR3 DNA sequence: TGTGCCAGCAGTGAGGGTGGCGGTTCATTTTTT.

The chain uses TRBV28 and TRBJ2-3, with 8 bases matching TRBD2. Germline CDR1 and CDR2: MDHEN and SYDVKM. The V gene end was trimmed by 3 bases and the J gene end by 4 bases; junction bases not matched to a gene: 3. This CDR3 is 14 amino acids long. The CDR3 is CASSFVRGADTQYF. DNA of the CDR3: TGTGCCAGCAGTTTTGTGCGGGGGGCAGATACGCAGTATTTT. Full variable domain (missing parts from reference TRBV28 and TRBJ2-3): DVKVTQSSRYLVKRTGEKVFLECVQDMDHENMFWYRQDPGLGLRLIYFSYDVKMKEKGDIPEGYSVSREKKERFSLILESASTNQTSMYLCASSFVRGADTQYFGPGTRLTVL.

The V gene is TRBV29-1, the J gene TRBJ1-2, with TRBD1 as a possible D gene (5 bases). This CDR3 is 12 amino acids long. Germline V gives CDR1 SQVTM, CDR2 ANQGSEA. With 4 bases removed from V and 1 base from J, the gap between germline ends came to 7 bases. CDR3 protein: CSVVRDNYGYTF. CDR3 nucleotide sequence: TGCAGCGTTGTCAGGGATAACTATGGCTACACCTTC.

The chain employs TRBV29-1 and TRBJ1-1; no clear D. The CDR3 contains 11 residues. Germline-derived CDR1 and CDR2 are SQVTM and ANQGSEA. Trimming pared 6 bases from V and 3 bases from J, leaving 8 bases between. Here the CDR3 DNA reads TGCAGCGTCGGACTTTACACTGAAGCTTTCTTT. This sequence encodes CSVGLYTEAFF.

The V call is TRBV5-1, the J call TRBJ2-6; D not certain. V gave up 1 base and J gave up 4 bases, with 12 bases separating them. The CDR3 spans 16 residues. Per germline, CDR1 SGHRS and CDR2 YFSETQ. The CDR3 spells CASSLSQAPGANVLTF. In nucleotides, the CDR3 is TGCGCCAGCAGCTTGAGTCAGGCGCCCGGGGCCAACGTCCTGACTTTC.

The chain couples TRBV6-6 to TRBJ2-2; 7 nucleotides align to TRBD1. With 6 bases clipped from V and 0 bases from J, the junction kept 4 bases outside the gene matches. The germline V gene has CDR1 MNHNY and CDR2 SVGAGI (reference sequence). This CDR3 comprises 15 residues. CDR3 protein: CASRTGITNTGELFF. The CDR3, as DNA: TGTGCCAGCAGGACAGGGATTACGAACACCGGGGAGCTGTTTTTT.